The 21 T cell receptor beta chains in this list originate from one sample, sequenced in a study of monozygotic twins with inflammatory bowel disease. TCRdb re-called the 5' RACE reads; one entry per CDR3 protein, DNA not given. The table lists under 200,000 distinct CDR3 sequences. Sequences were obtained from blood. Receptors were obtained from a human donor with ulcerative colitis or Crohn's disease, or a healthy co-twin of an affected twin (not recorded which).

The chain is built from TRBV7-9 and TRBJ2-1; TCRdb gives TRBD1 as the D gene, but with no DNA this cannot be confirmed. CDR1 SEHNR and CDR2 FQNEAQ come from the germline V gene (reference sequence). The CDR3 contains 15 residues. The CDR3 sequence: CASSYWRDTTDEQFF.

The CDR3 loop is CASSEAGGGKRPYEQYF. The J gene is TRBJ2-7, the V gene TRBV6-1; as DNA is missing, the TRBD1 call by TCRdb cannot be tested. The V gene's germline CDR1 is MNHNS and CDR2 SASEGT. This CDR3 is 17 amino acids long.

The CDR3 spells CAWSGRTGGLNSNQPQHF. The chain is built from TRBV30 and TRBJ1-5; TCRdb calls TRBD1, which cannot be checked without DNA. Looked up from germline, CDR1 is GTSNPN and CDR2 is SVGIG (reference sequence). The CDR3 covers 18 residues.

CDR3 sequence: CASSLSTPGQGAYEQYF. The chain links TRBV27 to TRBJ2-7; the D call from TCRdb, TRBD1, cannot be confirmed without DNA. Germline CDR1 and CDR2: MNHEY and SMNVEV (reference sequence). The CDR3 runs to 17 residues.

This rearrangement joins TRBV7-2 to TRBJ1-2; as DNA is missing, the TRBD1 call by TCRdb cannot be tested. CDR1 SGHTA and CDR2 FQGNSA come from the germline V gene. The length of the CDR3 is 14 residues. The CDR3 sequence: CASSLSGAHYGYTF.

The rearrangement links TRBV25-1 to TRBJ2-7; the TRBD1 assignment by TCRdb is unverifiable without DNA. This CDR3 is 16 amino acids long. Germline CDR1 is MGHDK and CDR2 is SYGVNS. CDR3: CASRPRRAEFNYEQYF.

V and J are TRBV21-1 and TRBJ2-3; TCRdb lists TRBD2, though no DNA is available to test this call. TRBV21-1 is deemed a pseudogene. This CDR3 is 18 amino acids long. CDR3 protein: CASTLSQTRWGGTDTQYF.

This chain uses TRBV20-1 with TRBJ2-1; TCRdb indicates TRBD2, and absent DNA this call remains unverified. The CDR3 is 17 residues long. CDR1 is DFQATT, CDR2 SNEGSKA, per germline (reference sequence). The CDR3 sequence is CSADTGLALSSYNEQFF.

The chain has TRBV15 and TRBJ2-5; checking the TCRdb D call of TRBD1 is not possible without DNA. The CDR3 sequence is 14 residues long. Germline CDR1 is LNHNV and CDR2 is YYDKDF (reference sequence). The CDR3 loop reads CATSRGGDQETQYF.

The genes are TRBV10-3 and TRBJ2-2. The germline V gene encodes CDR1 ENHRY and CDR2 SYGVKD. There are 15 residues in the CDR3. The CDR3 spells CAISESSANTGELFF.

The chain couples TRBV9 to TRBJ2-5; TCRdb's D gene call, TRBD2, goes unchecked for lack of DNA. The CDR3 length is 16 residues. The germline gives CDR1 SGDLS, CDR2 YYNGEE. CDR3 region: CASSSGLAGGWETQYF.

The chain is built from TRBV5-1 and TRBJ2-1; TCRdb's assignment of TRBD1 cannot be checked, as there is no DNA. The CDR3 consists of 15 residues. The germline gives CDR1 SGHRS, CDR2 YFSETQ. The CDR3 is CASSSRGETYNEQFF.

V usage is TRBV10-3 and J usage is TRBJ2-7. Per the germline V gene, CDR1 is ENHRY and CDR2 is SYGVKD. The CDR3 length is 11 residues. The CDR3 loop is CAIMESGEQYF.

V gene TRBV24-1 combines with J gene TRBJ2-3; TCRdb selects TRBD2, and the lack of DNA leaves this call unchecked. This CDR3 is 15 amino acids long. Per germline, CDR1 KGHDR and CDR2 SFDVKD. CDR3 in amino acids: CATSMTGVRSDTQYF.

The chain employs TRBV15 and TRBJ1-5. Germline V gene data show CDR1 as LNHNV and CDR2 as YYDKDF (reference sequence). The CDR3 covers 15 residues. The CDR3: CATSRDLEGSRPQHF.

The rearrangement uses TRBV28 and TRBJ1-5; TCRdb calls TRBD1, which cannot be checked without DNA. Looked up from germline, CDR1 is MDHEN and CDR2 is SYDVKM. CDR3 length: 15 amino acids. The CDR3 sequence is CASRPRDRQHQPQHF. The full variable domain, rest sourced from reference TRBV28 and TRBJ1-5, is DVKVTQSSRYLVKRTGEKVFLECVQDMDHENMFWYRQDPGLGLRLIYFSYDVKMKEKGDIPEGYSVSREKKERFSLILESASTNQTSMYLCASRPRDRQHQPQHFGDGTRLSIL.

This sequence joins TRBV7-2 and TRBJ2-7; TCRdb designates TRBD2, a call that cannot be tested without DNA. The CDR3 spans 13 residues. CDR1 and CDR2 from the germline V gene are SGHTA and FQGNSA. The CDR3 loop reads CASRHWLENEQYF.

The chain uses TRBV19 and TRBJ2-2; TCRdb indicates TRBD2, and absent DNA this call remains unverified. The CDR3 is 16 residues long. Per germline, CDR1 LNHDA and CDR2 SQIVND (reference sequence). This CDR3 reads CASSMWSGPNTGELFF.

The gene calls are TRBV28 and TRBJ1-5. Germline CDR1 reads MDHEN; CDR2 reads SYDVKM. The CDR3 contains 11 residues. The CDR3: CASSSHQPQHF.

The chain joins TRBV5-1 to TRBJ1-5; TCRdb returns TRBD1, unconfirmable since there is no DNA. From germline, CDR1 is SGHRS and CDR2 YFSETQ. This CDR3 region has 18 residues. The chain's CDR3 is CAKAFWDRGRNGNQPQHF.

CDR3 amino acids: CASSPNLGGVGTGELFF. The V gene is TRBV7-9, the J gene TRBJ2-2; TCRdb proposes TRBD1, but this gene call is untestable without DNA. CDR1 and CDR2 (germline): SEHNR, FQNEAQ (reference sequence). The CDR3 has 17 amino acids.